This TCR beta chain was recovered during a study of T cell repertoires in cytomegalovirus infection. About the research overall: Both a matching HLA type and CMV infection were indicated by public TCR beta signatures.

V gave up 4 bases and J gave up 6 bases, with 12 bases separating them. The CDR3 has 13 residues. Germline V gene sequence: CDR1 SGHDN, CDR2 FVKESK. Via MiXCR, TCRdb re-called the reads, giving one row per CDR3 protein. The data contain a few hundred thousand distinct CDR3 sequences, over 35% of them singletons. Study-level results: There were HLA-C-restricted CMV-specific TCR beta clonotypes dominating the ex vivo response.

A remark on this clonotype: Its antigen is still unknown.

The sample in question was cultured PBMCs, obtained from culture after CMV antigen stimulation. This chain connects TRBV14 to TRBJ1-1, with D possibly matching TRBD1 (5 bases). This clonotype was obtained from a human donor in good health (CMV status not recorded). Some clones in this sample may be carry-over from other donors' samples. This CDR3 reads CASSLGTGAEAFF. CDR3 DNA sequence: TGTGCCAGCAGCCTCGGAACGGGGGCTGAAGCTTTCTTT.